The 7 T cell receptor beta chains reported below all come from one sample, sequenced in a study of lymphopenia after photon versus proton radiotherapy. Libraries were prepared by immunoSEQ multiplex PCR; TCRdb keeps only in-frame clonotypes and omits some of them. In the table there are roughly 40,000 clones, roughly 84% of which are singletons. The specimen was peripheral blood, collected from a patient treated with proton-based radiotherapy. Every receptor here comes from a woman aged 70-85 years with pancreatic cancer. Some clones in this sample may be carry-over from other donors' samples.

The chain carries TRBV28 and TRBJ1-5, with 7 bases aligning to TRBD1. V gave up 2 bases and J gave up 2 bases; unmatched junction bases: 0. This CDR3 spans 14 amino acids. CDR1 and CDR2 (germline): MDHEN, SYDVKM. The CDR3 spells CASSLGQGNQPQHF. CDR3 nucleotide sequence: TGTGCCAGCAGTTTAGGACAGGGCAATCAGCCCCAGCATTTT.

V gene TRBV2 combines with J gene TRBJ2-3, with 13 nucleotides matching TRBD2. Germline values: CDR1 SNHLY, CDR2 FYNNEI. J lost 0 bases, V lost 5 bases, and 8 bases had no gene match. The CDR3 has 18 residues. Here the CDR3 DNA reads TGTGCCAGCAGTAGGACTAGGACTAGCGGGAGCAGCACAGATACGCAGTATTTT. Amino acids: CASSRTRTSGSSTDTQYF.

This chain uses TRBV19 with TRBJ2-3; no clear D. V lost 5 bases and J 2 bases, leaving 17 bases between the germline ends. The germline CDR1 and CDR2 sequences are LNHDA and SQIVND (reference sequence). The CDR3 covers 16 residues. The CDR3 is CASSLAIVWDTDTQYF. DNA for the CDR3: TGTGCCAGTAGTCTCGCCATTGTTTGGGACACAGATACGCAGTATTTT.

V and J are TRBV5-4 and TRBJ1-1; no clear D. The CDR3 is 13 amino acids. Germline-derived CDR1 and CDR2 are SGHNT and YYREEE (reference sequence). Trimming removed 2 bases from V and 1 base from J, with 6 bases in between. The CDR3 DNA reads TGTGCCAGCAGCTTTTCCGCGAACACTGAAGCTTTCTTT. It translates to CASSFSANTEAFF.

Here the CDR3 reads CASSLFSGSPGELFF. DNA for the CDR3: TGCGCCAGCAGCTTGTTTAGCGGGAGCCCCGGGGAGCTGTTTTTT. V gene TRBV5-1 combines with J gene TRBJ2-2; TRBD2 matches at 9 bases. Germline V lookup: CDR1 SGHRS, CDR2 YFSETQ. The V segment lost 1 base and the J segment 6 bases; nucleotides outside the gene matches: 4. The CDR3 spans 15 residues.

The V and J genes are TRBV7-2 and TRBJ2-5; the D gene is possibly TRBD2 (5 bases). The CDR3 has 12 amino acids. The V end was cut by 1 base, the J end by 13 bases, with 13 bases between. CDR1 and CDR2 (germline): SGHTA, FQGNSA. CDR3 bases: TGTGCCAGCAGCTTAGACCTAGCTCCCCCGTACTTC. Residues: CASSLDLAPPYF.

The chain uses TRBV19 and TRBJ1-6, with 7 bases lining up with TRBD1. The CDR3 runs 14 residues. Trimming took 7 bases from V and 7 from J; bases not matched to a gene: 7. CDR1 and CDR2 (germline): LNHDA, SQIVND (reference sequence). As DNA, the CDR3 is TGTGCCAGTAACTGGGGACAGCCCAATTCACCCCTCCACTTT. It codes for CASNWGQPNSPLHF.